Presented here are 18 T cell receptor beta chains from one specimen sequenced in a study of control samples from healthy donors and cancer patients. Sequencing was performed with immunoSEQ multiplex PCR; in TCRdb, only in-frame clones are kept and a portion is missing. The sample carries tens of thousands of clones, 70% recorded once. Sequencing was carried out using formalin-fixed, paraffin-embedded tissue. These receptors all come from a male donor with melanoma.

V is TRBV5-1 and J is TRBJ2-2; the match to TRBD1 covers 7 bases. V gave up 6 bases and J gave up 7 bases; unmatched junction bases: 3. This CDR3 has 12 residues. Germline values: CDR1 SGHRS, CDR2 YFSETQ. CDR3 region: CASKPGGGELFF. In DNA form, the CDR3 reads TGCGCCAGCAAACCAGGGGGCGGGGAGCTGTTTTTT.

This sequence joins TRBV10-1 and TRBJ1-1; a possible D gene is TRBD1 (6 bases). Trimming took 2 bases from V and 0 from J, leaving 16 bases between them. From germline, CDR1 is WNHNN and CDR2 SYGVQD (reference sequence). The CDR3 covers 17 residues. CDR3 bases: TGCGCCAGCAGTGAGGGGGGGCCCGTTTACATGAACACTGAAGCTTTCTTT. Translation: CASSEGGPVYMNTEAFF.

The genes are TRBV4-2 and TRBJ2-5; TRBD2 agrees at 7 bases. V was clipped by 2 bases and J by 0 bases; unmatched bases: 27. CDR3 length: 23 residues. Germline CDR1 LGHNA, CDR2 YNFKEQ. The CDR3 loop is CASSQQQAMAERGILGDQETQYF. CDR3 in DNA: TGTGCCAGCAGCCAACAACAAGCTATGGCGGAGCGGGGCATATTAGGGGACCAAGAGACCCAGTACTTC.

The gene calls are TRBV5-1 and TRBJ2-5; the match to TRBD2 covers 7 bases. Per germline, CDR1 SGHRS and CDR2 YFSETQ. With 3 bases clipped from V and 2 bases from J, the junction kept 7 bases outside the gene matches. This CDR3 has 15 amino acids. CDR3 amino acids: CASSWQGSGQETQYF. DNA for the CDR3: TGCGCCAGCAGCTGGCAGGGTAGCGGGCAAGAGACCCAGTACTTC.

The rearrangement links TRBV6-5 to TRBJ2-7; D remains ambiguous. Germline assignment: CDR1 MNHEY and CDR2 SVGAGI. The CDR3 spans 11 residues. V lost 3 bases, J lost 7 bases, and 7 bases lay in between. The CDR3 loop reads CASSYGVEQYF. In DNA form, the CDR3 reads TGTGCCAGCAGTTATGGCGTGGAGCAGTACTTC.

The chain uses TRBV28 and TRBJ2-1; 9 nucleotides align to TRBD2. The V and J ends lost 2 bases and 4 bases, in that order; junction bases with no gene match: 0. CDR3 length: 14 residues. The germline CDR1 and CDR2 sequences are MDHEN and SYDVKM. The CDR3 loop reads CASSLAGGYNEQFF. CDR3 sequence (DNA): TGTGCCAGCAGTTTAGCGGGGGGGTACAATGAGCAGTTCTTC.

The chain carries TRBV5-4 and TRBJ2-3; TRBD2 agrees at 14 bases. The trim removed 6 bases at V and 5 bases at J, leaving 8 bases unmatched. Germline CDR1 reads SGHNT; CDR2 reads YYREEE (reference sequence). CDR3 length: 16 amino acids. The CDR3 reads CASTTSGRGLIDTQYF. In DNA, the CDR3 is TGTGCCAGCACGACTAGCGGGAGGGGTCTTATAGATACGCAGTATTTT.

V is TRBV25-1 and J is TRBJ2-5; possibly TRBD2 for D (7 bases). The CDR3 consists of 14 residues. Trimming left V 6 bases short and J 4 bases short, with 15 bases between. Germline CDR1 MGHDK, CDR2 SYGVNS. The CDR3 region is CASRKGGRAETQYF. The CDR3 nucleotides read TGTGCCAGCAGGAAGGGGGGGCGCGCAGAGACCCAGTACTTC.

V gene TRBV5-1 combines with J gene TRBJ1-4; 7 bases align to TRBD1. The CDR3 covers 16 residues. Losses at the gene ends were 5 bases for V and 0 bases for J; bases not matched to a gene: 7. CDR1 and CDR2 from the germline V gene are SGHRS and YFSETQ. CDR3 sequence (DNA): TGCGCCAGCAGAATACAGGGGACCGCAACTAATGAAAAACTGTTTTTT. This encodes CASRIQGTATNEKLFF.

The rearrangement uses TRBV30 and TRBJ2-1; no reliable D call. The germline CDR1 and CDR2 sequences are GTSNPN and SVGIG (reference sequence). The CDR3 spans 11 residues. Between the trimmed V and J ends, which lost 0 bases and 7 bases, there was a span of 4 bases. CDR3 protein: CAWSVRNEQFF. The CDR3 region has the DNA TGTGCCTGGAGTGTTAGGAATGAGCAGTTCTTC.

The CDR3 coding sequence is TGTGCCAGCAGCAAATTCGTGACTCCCTACGAGCAGTACTTC. Translating gives CASSKFVTPYEQYF. The rearrangement links TRBV21-1 to TRBJ2-7; the table's TRBD2 call for D was not verified on the DNA. TRBV21-1 constitutes a pseudogene. The CDR3 sequence is 14 residues long.

J is TRBJ2-5 and V is TRBV11-2; 11 bases fit TRBD2. The CDR3 extends over 16 amino acids. CDR1 is SGHAT, CDR2 FQNNGV, per germline. V lost 5 bases and J lost 1; bases outside the gene matches: 6. CDR3 sequence (DNA): TGTGCCAGCAGCCCGGGGACTAGCGGCTCCCAAGAGACCCAGTACTTC. This gives the protein CASSPGTSGSQETQYF. Together with reference TRBV11-2 and TRBJ2-5, the CDR3 gives the full variable domain: EAGVAQSPRYKIIEKRQSVAFWCNPISGHATLYWYQQILGQGPKLLIQFQNNGVVDDSQLPKDRFSAERLKGVDSTLKIQPAKLEDSAVYLCASSPGTSGSQETQYFGPGTRLLVL.

The chain recombines TRBV2 with TRBJ2-7, with D possibly matching TRBD2 (6 bases). CDR3 length equals 14 residues. Looked up from germline, CDR1 is SNHLY and CDR2 is FYNNEI. V lost 6 bases to trimming and J lost 2 bases, with 14 bases between them. CDR3 nucleotides: TGTGCCAGCAGCTTAGCGGTTAGAGCCTACGAGCAGTACTTC. Translating it yields CASSLAVRAYEQYF.

The chain is built from TRBV21-1 and TRBJ2-7; the table assigns TRBD2, which was not confirmed against the DNA. TRBV21-1 is marked as a pseudogene. This CDR3 contains 13 residues. CDR3 sequence: CASIGRGGGEQYF. The DNA of the CDR3 is TGTGCCAGCATAGGCCGGGGGGGCGGTGAGCAGTACTTC.

The chain combines TRBV2 with TRBJ1-3, with D hard to call. The V gene lost 4 bases and the J gene lost 0 bases, with 7 bases spanning the gap. CDR3 length: 14 residues. Germline assignment: CDR1 SNHLY and CDR2 FYNNEI. The CDR3 sequence is CASSVPSSGNTIYF. The CDR3 coding sequence is TGTGCCAGCAGTGTTCCCAGCTCTGGAAACACCATATATTTT.

The CDR3 DNA sequence: TGTGCCAGCGGAACAGGGCTCAGGAATCAGCCCCAGCATTTT. As protein: CASGTGLRNQPQHF. The chain couples TRBV19 to TRBJ1-5; D is possibly TRBD1 (6 bases). Germline V gene lookup returns CDR1 LNHDA and CDR2 SQIVND (reference sequence). The CDR3 consists of 14 residues. Trimming removed 9 bases from V and 4 bases from J, with 16 bases in between.

The chain combines TRBV5-5 with TRBJ2-7; TRBD2 is a possible D gene (6 bases). Germline CDR1 is SGHKS and CDR2 is YYEKEE (reference sequence). This CDR3 has 13 amino acids. V lost 4 bases and J 4 bases, leaving 12 bases between the germline ends. The CDR3 sequence: CASSIGLTYEQYF. The CDR3 nucleotides are TGTGCCAGCAGCATAGGACTAACTTACGAGCAGTACTTC.

This chain joins TRBV5-1 and TRBJ1-5; no reliable D call. The CDR3 covers 15 residues. With 0 bases removed from V and 5 bases from J, the gap between germline ends came to 12 bases. CDR1 is SGHRS and CDR2 is YFSETQ in the germline V gene. As DNA, the CDR3 is TGCGCCAGCAGCTTGGGGACTGCCAGCGATCAGCCCCAGCATTTT. It codes for CASSLGTASDQPQHF.